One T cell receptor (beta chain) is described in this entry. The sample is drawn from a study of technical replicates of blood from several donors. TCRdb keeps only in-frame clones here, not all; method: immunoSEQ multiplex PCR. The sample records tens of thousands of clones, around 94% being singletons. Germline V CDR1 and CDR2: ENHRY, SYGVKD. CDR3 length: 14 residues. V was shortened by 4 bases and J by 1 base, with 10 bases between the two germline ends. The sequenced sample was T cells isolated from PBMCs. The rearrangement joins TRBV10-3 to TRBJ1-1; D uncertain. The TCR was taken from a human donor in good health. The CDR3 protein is CAISGPGGNTEAFF. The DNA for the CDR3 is TGTGCCATCAGTGGCCCCGGTGGGAACACTGAAGCTTTCTTT.